A single sample is the source of the 6 T cell receptor beta chains below, sequenced in a study of blood T cells in healthy people across ages. With a J-beta primer mix and a sample-barcoded 5' primer, a second PCR ran about 7 to 12 cycles. A single record per CDR3 protein comes from TCRdb applying MiXCR to the 5' RACE reads. The sample holds approximately 690,000 distinct CDR3 sequences, under 65% seen once. The sequenced sample consisted of blood. These receptors all stem from a man in his 60s in good health.

This clonotype was counted only a few times. The gene calls are TRBV27 and TRBJ1-6, with D hard to call. This CDR3 has 12 amino acids. V was shortened by 5 bases and J by 8 bases, with 7 bases between the two germline ends. The germline V gene has CDR1 MNHEY and CDR2 SMNVEV (reference sequence). The CDR3 DNA reads as TGTGCCAGCAGTCCCGGGTATTCACCCCTCCACTTT. Translation gives CASSPGYSPLHF.

V usage is TRBV29-1 and J usage is TRBJ1-4, with a possible D match to TRBD1 (5 bases). The V gene lost 5 bases and the J gene lost 7 bases, with 8 bases spanning the gap. The CDR3 covers 11 residues. Germline CDR1 reads SQVTM; CDR2 reads ANQGSEA. In DNA form, the CDR3 reads TGCAGCGTTTTAGGGGCTGAAAAACTGTTTTTT. This codes for CSVLGAEKLFF. Using reference TRBV29-1 and TRBJ1-4 for the parts outside the CDR3, the full variable domain is SAVISQKPSRDICQRGTSLTIQCQVDSQVTMMFWYRQQPGQSLTLIATANQGSEATYESGFVIDKFPISRPNLTFSTLTVSNMSPEDSSIYLCSVLGAEKLFFGSGTQLSVL.

This clonotype was picked up a small number of times. V usage is TRBV5-1 and J usage is TRBJ2-3, with TRBD2 matching 11 bases. This CDR3 region has 15 residues. The germline gives CDR1 SGHRS, CDR2 YFSETQ. With V trimmed by 4 bases and J by 7 bases, 8 bases remained unmatched. The CDR3 sequence is CASSTSGGLSNTQYF. DNA of the CDR3: TGCGCCAGCAGCACTAGCGGGGGCCTCTCGAATACGCAGTATTTT.

The genes are TRBV2 and TRBJ2-6, with no clear D. The CDR3 has 17 amino acids. Per the germline V gene, CDR1 is SNHLY and CDR2 is FYNNEI. V gave up 8 bases and J gave up 0 bases, with 17 bases separating them. The CDR3 here is CASLDWGPISGANVLTF. CDR3 nucleotides: TGTGCCAGCTTAGACTGGGGTCCCATCTCTGGGGCCAACGTCCTGACTTTC.

The CDR3 is CASSPGGVYNEQFF. CDR3 DNA: TGCGCCAGCAGCCCGGGGGGGGTCTACAATGAGCAGTTCTTC. The chain carries TRBV5-1 and TRBJ2-1; TRBD2 agrees at 8 bases. The germline CDR1 and CDR2 sequences are SGHRS and YFSETQ. The V gene end was trimmed by 4 bases and the J gene end by 3 bases; junction bases not matched to a gene: 3. The CDR3 has 14 amino acids.

The count of this clonotype is one. This chain uses TRBV5-4 with TRBJ1-2, with TRBD1 matching 7 bases. V gave up 4 bases and J gave up 4 bases; unmatched junction bases: 10. This CDR3 is 15 amino acids long. Germline CDR1 and CDR2: SGHNT and YYREEE (reference sequence). CDR3 DNA sequence: TGTGCCAGCAGCACCCGGGACAGCTCGCTCTATGGCTACACCTTC. It codes for CASSTRDSSLYGYTF. The full variable domain, rest sourced from reference TRBV5-4 and TRBJ1-2, is ETGVTQSPTHLIKTRGQQVTLRCSSQSGHNTVSWYQQALGQGPQFIFQYYREEENGRGNFPPRFSGLQFPNYSSELNVNALELDDSALYLCASSTRDSSLYGYTFGSGTRLTVV.